This paragraph reports one T cell receptor beta chain. The antigen it recognizes is unknown. One base away there is no much larger clone; base qualities are not given. The entry originates in a study of blood T cells in healthy people across ages (dated by TCRdb to about 2015). Turning to the overall study: In model experiments, roughly one uniquely barcoded TCR beta cDNA molecule per two T cells was captured by template switching. Age-related changes in TCR beta repertoire diversity were measured in the study by deep sequencing normalized with unique cDNA molecular identifiers. Four age groups were formed from the donors: young (average approximately 16 years), middle-aged (around 37), aged (around 62) and long-lived (about 80). Donors of different ages were randomly distributed across sequencing lanes to avoid experimental bias. Using the same blood draw, the study looked at two additional independent replicas of 1 million unique cDNA reads for two donors, one aged 18 to 30 and the other aged 80 or older.

Here is what the overall study found, with its caveats: Total diversity estimates from one million sequenced T cells were considered lower bounds and underestimates. Observed TCR beta diversity per million T cells fell roughly linearly with age, and a significant reduction was already apparent by age around 40. The percentage of naive T cells measured by flow cytometry correlated strongly with observed TCR beta diversity. Because the CMV infection status of the donors was unknown, age-related changes in expanded clonotypes may potentially have been confounded. Compared with the aged group, the long-lived group had more naive CD4+ T cells, fewer expanded clones and increased TCR diversity, suggesting age selection. Since profiling was done on bulk unsorted PBMCs, naive and antigen-experienced compartments could not be conclusively compared.

Per the germline V gene, SQVTM is the CDR1 and ANQGSEA is the CDR2. Deletion took 7 bases off V and 5 bases off J, with a span of 18 bases between the germline ends. CDR3 length: 14 amino acids, cysteine to phenylalanine. Only CDR3 DNA remains: 42 bases, in frame from the first base. Systemically healthy Caucasian individuals from Russia, some 38 in total and aged about 6 to 100 years, were included as donors. Each donor gave 9.5 to 10 milliliters of peripheral blood, drawn into EDTA-treated Vacutainer tubes. PBMCs were isolated by Ficoll-Paque density-gradient centrifugation, with at least 6.5 million obtained per sample. Trizol reagent was used to extract total RNA from PBMCs, with at least 5.5 micrograms per sample. Naive CD45RAhigh/CD27high T cell percentages were measured by flow cytometry on a PBMC aliquot from every donor. Library preparation was by 5' RACE. Sequencing relied on an Illumina HiSeq 2500. The second PCR ran for roughly 7 to 11 cycles and used a J-beta primer mix along with a sample-barcoded 5' primer. Each TCR beta cDNA molecule received a unique molecular identifier from a template-switch 5' adaptor carrying 12 random nucleotides. At least 2.5 million CDR3-containing paired-end reads were obtained from each sample. All of the RNA was converted into first-strand cDNA using the Mint cDNA synthesis kit, with a TRBC-specific oligonucleotide serving as the primer. All cDNA was treated with uracil-DNA glycosylase and then went through a first 18-cycle PCR with the universal primers M1SS and BC2_uni_R. In the paper's pipeline: For normalization, 1 million high-quality reads, each with a distinct molecular identifier, were randomly selected from each sample. Reads with shared molecular identifiers were discarded instead of being binned into consensus sequences. MiTCR, set to a Q25 quality threshold and the strictest error-elimination algorithm, was used for CDR3 identification, clonotype clustering and error correction. Lower-bound total TCR beta diversity was estimated with a nonparametric unseen species model using Euler transformation. Clones were called with MiXCR by TCRdb after fastp trimmed the public reads at Q25, and only in-frame beta chains were retained. Rows with one shared CDR3 protein collapse into an entry with the most common genes and DNA. In this record, the V and J calls reflect TCRdb's handling and not the investigators' own analysis. The sample table holds some 640,000 distinct CDR3 sequences, of which approximately 50% were seen once. The ten largest clones add up to approximately 32% of the sample.

The sequence was collected from a woman aged 60-75 years in good health. The sample comprised blood. Recombination joined TRBV29-1 with TRBJ2-1; the D call could be TRBD1 or TRBD2, with each sharing 6 bases. The CDR3 here reads CSAKGDSGHNEQFF. Read as DNA, the sequence is TGCAGCGCCAAGGGGGATAGCGGCCACAATGAGCAGTTCTTC.